This T cell receptor (beta chain) was profiled in a study of human T cells and chemical hapten exposure. Overall study context: Small discrepancies in pooled library volume mainly accounted for the varying TCR yields per sample. Overall study findings and caveats: It should be noted that donors had alopecia, so their immune response may differ from healthy people's.

This sample's time point: pre-sensitization, week 0. Treatment meaning: therapeutic diphenylcyclopropenone sensitization with weekly scalp DPC. TCRdb independently ran MiXCR on the RACE reads; one entry per CDR3 protein. The table includes around 120,000 distinct CDR3 sequences, roughly 12% detected once. CDR1 and CDR2 (germline): SSHAT, FNYEAQ (reference sequence). The CDR3 runs to 15 residues. V dropped 4 bases and J dropped 5; count of bases not matched to a gene: 10. Points on this clonotype: Its matching antigen is unknown.

V and J are TRBV7-7 and TRBJ2-5, with 7 bases aligning to TRBD1. The receptor's source is a woman under 30 with alopecia areata. Some clones in this sample may be carry-over from other donors' samples. Source: whole blood, taken in connection with sensitization to the hapten diphenylcyclopropenone (DPC). CDR3 sequence (DNA): TGTGCCAGCAGCTCACGGGGACAGCCATGGGAGACCCAGTACTTC. Its translation is CASSSRGQPWETQYF.